This TCR beta chain is drawn from a study of T cell changes during pregnancy in multiple sclerosis. Germline V lookup: CDR1 GTSNPN, CDR2 SVGIG (reference sequence). V lost 4 bases, J lost 4 bases, and 16 bases lay in between. The CDR3 totals 14 residues. Repertoires were generated with immunoSEQ multiplex PCR, while TCRdb's copy carries only in-frame clones and drops some. The sample consists of around 65,000 clones, approximately 91% of them appearing once. The sequencing here drew on peripheral blood, taken in the first trimester of pregnancy. This sequence originates from a female donor with multiple sclerosis, enrolled in a pregnancy study. The V gene is TRBV30, the J gene TRBJ2-5; weak D call: TRBD2 (6 bases). The CDR3 here is CAWNLMGRRETQYF. The CDR3 region has the DNA TGTGCCTGGAATCTGATGGGGAGGCGAGAGACCCAGTACTTC.